The clone carrying this T cell receptor beta chain was seen at least ten times. Between the trimmed V and J ends, which lost 2 bases and 3 bases, there was a span of 9 bases. The CDR3 is 13 residues long. CDR1 SGHRS and CDR2 YFSETQ come from the germline V gene. The data originate from a study of neurological immune-mediated disorders. TCRdb re-called the 5' RACE reads through MiXCR, storing one row per CDR3 protein. The sample contains some 43,000 distinct CDR3 sequences, about 2.5% of which appear only once. This receptor was taken from a man aged 25-45 years with multiple sclerosis. The specimen sequenced was PBMCs. The rearrangement uses TRBV5-1 and TRBJ2-7; D is undetermined. The CDR3 protein is CASSFEPDYEQYF. The CDR3 DNA reads as TGCGCCAGCAGCTTTGAGCCGGACTACGAGCAGTACTTC.